This TCR beta chain was sequenced for a study of shared clonotypes between healthy human individuals. Assay used: immunoSEQ multiplex PCR; TCRdb lists only in-frame clones, some missing. The sample includes nearly 1 million clones, 70% to 85% of them seen just once. Study-wide results and caveats: Larger estimated richness was generally recorded for naive subsets relative to memory subsets.

About this clone: Its antigen is still unknown.

V was pared by 5 bases and J by 3 bases, with 14 bases between. The CDR3 runs 15 residues. Looked up from germline, CDR1 is MGHRA and CDR2 is YSYEKL. The chain links TRBV4-1 to TRBJ1-3; TRBD1 might be the D (6 bases). This receptor was obtained from a man younger than 30 in good health. Sequenced sample: memory CD4+ T cells sorted from blood. Subset: CD45RA-negative fraction. CDR3 amino acids: CASSSEGHFGNTIYF. The CDR3 DNA is TGCGCCAGCAGCTCGGAGGGACACTTTGGAAACACCATATATTTT.